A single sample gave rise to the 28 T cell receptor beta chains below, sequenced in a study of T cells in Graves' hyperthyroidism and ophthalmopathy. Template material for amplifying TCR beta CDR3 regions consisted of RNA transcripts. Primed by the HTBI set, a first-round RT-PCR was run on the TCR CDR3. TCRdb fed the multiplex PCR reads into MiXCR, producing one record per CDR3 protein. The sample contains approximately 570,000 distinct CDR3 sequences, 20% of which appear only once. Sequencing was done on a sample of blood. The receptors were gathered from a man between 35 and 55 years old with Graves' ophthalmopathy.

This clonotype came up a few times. The CDR3 DNA reads TGCGCCAGCAGCCAAGATCTCGGGCAGGGGGTTTGTTCACCCCTCCACTTT. Amino acid sequence: CASSQDLGQGVCSPLHF. The rearrangement joins TRBV4-1 to TRBJ1-6; 7 bases are a match to TRBD1. The CDR3 totals 17 residues. CDR1 and CDR2 (germline): MGHRA, YSYEKL. Trimming cost V 0 bases and J 9 bases; bases outside gene matches: 11.

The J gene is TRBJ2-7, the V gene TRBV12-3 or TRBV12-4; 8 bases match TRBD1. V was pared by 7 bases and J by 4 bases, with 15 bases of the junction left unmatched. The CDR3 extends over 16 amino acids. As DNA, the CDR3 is TGTGCCAGCACCTCGGACAGGGTCAGCCCTAATTACGAGCAGTACTTC. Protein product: CASTSDRVSPNYEQYF.

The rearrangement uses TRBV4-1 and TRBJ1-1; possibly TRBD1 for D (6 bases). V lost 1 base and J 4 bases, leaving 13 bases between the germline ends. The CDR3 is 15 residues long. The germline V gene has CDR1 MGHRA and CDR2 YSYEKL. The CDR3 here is CASSQVGGRGTEAFF. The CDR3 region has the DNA TGCGCCAGCAGCCAAGTAGGGGGGAGGGGCACTGAAGCTTTCTTT.

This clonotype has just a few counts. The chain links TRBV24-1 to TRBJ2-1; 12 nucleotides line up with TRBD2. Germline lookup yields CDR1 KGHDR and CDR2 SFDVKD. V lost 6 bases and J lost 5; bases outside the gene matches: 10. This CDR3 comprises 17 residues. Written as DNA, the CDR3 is TGTGCCACCAGTCACACACTAGCGGGAGGCCCTAACAATGAGCAGTTCTTC. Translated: CATSHTLAGGPNNEQFF.

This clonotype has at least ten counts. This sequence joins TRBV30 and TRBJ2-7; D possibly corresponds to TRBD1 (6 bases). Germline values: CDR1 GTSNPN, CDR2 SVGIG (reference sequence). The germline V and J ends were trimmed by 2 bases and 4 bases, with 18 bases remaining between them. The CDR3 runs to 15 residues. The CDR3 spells CAWSLGRTVRYEQYF. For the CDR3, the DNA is TGTGCCTGGAGTTTGGGCCGGACAGTCAGGTACGAGCAGTACTTC.

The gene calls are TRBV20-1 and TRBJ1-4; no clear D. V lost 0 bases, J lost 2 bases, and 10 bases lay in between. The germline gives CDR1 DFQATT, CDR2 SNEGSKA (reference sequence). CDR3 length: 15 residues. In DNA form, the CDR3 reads TGCAGTGCTAGAGATCCCAGAGGGACTAATGAAAAACTGTTTTTT. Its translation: CSARDPRGTNEKLFF.

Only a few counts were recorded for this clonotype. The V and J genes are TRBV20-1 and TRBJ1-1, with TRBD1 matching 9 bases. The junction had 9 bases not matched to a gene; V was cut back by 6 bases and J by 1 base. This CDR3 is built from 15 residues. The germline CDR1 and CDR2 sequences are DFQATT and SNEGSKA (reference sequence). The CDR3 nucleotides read TGCAGTGCACCGCCTGGGACAGGGAGGAACACTGAAGCTTTCTTT. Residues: CSAPPGTGRNTEAFF.

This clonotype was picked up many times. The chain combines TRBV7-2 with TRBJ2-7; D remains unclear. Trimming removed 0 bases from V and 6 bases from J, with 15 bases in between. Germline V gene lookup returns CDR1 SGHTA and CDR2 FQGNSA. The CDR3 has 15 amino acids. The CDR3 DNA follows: TGTGCCAGCAGCTTAGCTGGCATCGGTTTAGGCGAGCAGTACTTC. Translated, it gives CASSLAGIGLGEQYF. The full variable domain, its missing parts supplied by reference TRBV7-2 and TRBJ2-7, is GAGVSQSPSNKVTEKGKDVELRCDPISGHTALYWYRQSLGQGLEFLIYFQGNSAPDKSGLPSDRFSAERTGGSVSTLTIQRTQQEDSAVYLCASSLAGIGLGEQYFGPGTRLTVT.

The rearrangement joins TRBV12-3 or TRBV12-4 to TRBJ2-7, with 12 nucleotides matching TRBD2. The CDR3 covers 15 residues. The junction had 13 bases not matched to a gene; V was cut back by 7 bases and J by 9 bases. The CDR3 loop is CASTMTSGGPARQYF. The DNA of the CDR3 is TGTGCCAGCACCATGACTAGCGGGGGCCCCGCTCGGCAGTACTTC.

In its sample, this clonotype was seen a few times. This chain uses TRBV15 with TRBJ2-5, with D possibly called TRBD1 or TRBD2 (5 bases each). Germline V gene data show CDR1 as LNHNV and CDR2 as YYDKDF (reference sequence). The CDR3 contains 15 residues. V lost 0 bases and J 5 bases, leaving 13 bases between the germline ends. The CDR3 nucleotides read TGTGCCACCAGCAGAGATCTTGGCAGGGAGGAGACCCAGTACTTC. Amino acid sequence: CATSRDLGREETQYF.

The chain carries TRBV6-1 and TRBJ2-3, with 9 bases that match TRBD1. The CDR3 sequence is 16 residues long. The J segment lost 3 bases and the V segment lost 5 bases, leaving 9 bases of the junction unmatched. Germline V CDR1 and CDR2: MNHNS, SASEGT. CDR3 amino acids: CASSPTTGGLTDTQYF. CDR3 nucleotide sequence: TGTGCCAGCAGTCCCACCACAGGGGGCTTGACAGATACGCAGTATTTT.

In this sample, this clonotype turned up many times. The CDR3 protein is CASSLGGGAPNEQFF. The CDR3 region has the DNA TGTGCCAGCAGCTTGGGCGGGGGAGCCCCCAATGAGCAGTTCTTC. This chain joins TRBV7-9 and TRBJ2-1; TRBD2 matches 7 bases. Germline V gives CDR1 SEHNR, CDR2 FQNEAQ (reference sequence). This CDR3 is 15 amino acids long. V was clipped by 3 bases and J by 6 bases; unmatched bases: 8.

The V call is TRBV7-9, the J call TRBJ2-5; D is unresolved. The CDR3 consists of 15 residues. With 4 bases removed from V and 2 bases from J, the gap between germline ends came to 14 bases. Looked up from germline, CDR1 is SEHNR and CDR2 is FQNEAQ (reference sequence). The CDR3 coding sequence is TGTGCCAGCAGCTCCTTAGGTGGGGTACAAGAGACCCAGTACTTC. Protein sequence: CASSSLGGVQETQYF.

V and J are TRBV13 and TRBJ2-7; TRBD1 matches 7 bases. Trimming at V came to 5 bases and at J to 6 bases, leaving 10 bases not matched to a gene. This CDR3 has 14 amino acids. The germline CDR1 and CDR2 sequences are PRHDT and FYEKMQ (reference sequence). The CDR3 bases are TGTGCCAGCAGCCCTAACAGGGGTTCGGTCGAGCAGTACTTC. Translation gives CASSPNRGSVEQYF.

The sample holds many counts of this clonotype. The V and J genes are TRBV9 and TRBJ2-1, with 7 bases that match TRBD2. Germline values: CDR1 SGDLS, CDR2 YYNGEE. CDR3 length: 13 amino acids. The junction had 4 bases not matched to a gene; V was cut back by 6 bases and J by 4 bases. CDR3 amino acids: CASKGGRYNEQFF. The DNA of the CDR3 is TGTGCCAGCAAGGGCGGGAGATACAATGAGCAGTTCTTC.

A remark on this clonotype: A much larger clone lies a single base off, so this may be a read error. This CDR3 reads CVSTEGGRGGYTF. In nucleotides, the CDR3 is TGTGTCAGCACCGAAGGTGGGAGAGGTGGCTACACCTTC. The chain uses TRBV28 and TRBJ1-2; D is unresolved. In germline, CDR1 is MDHEN, CDR2 SYDVKM. The CDR3 is made up of 13 amino acids.

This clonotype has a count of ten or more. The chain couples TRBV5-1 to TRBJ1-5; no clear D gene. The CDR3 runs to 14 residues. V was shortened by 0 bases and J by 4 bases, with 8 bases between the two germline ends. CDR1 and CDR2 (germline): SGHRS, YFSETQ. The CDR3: CASSLGHENQPQHF. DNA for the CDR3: TGCGCCAGCAGCTTGGGACACGAAAATCAGCCCCAGCATTTT.

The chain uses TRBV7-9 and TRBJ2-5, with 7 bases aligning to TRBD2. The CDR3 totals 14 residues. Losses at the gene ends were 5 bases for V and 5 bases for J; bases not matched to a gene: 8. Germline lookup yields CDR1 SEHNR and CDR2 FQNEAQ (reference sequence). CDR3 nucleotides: TGTGCCAGCAGCCAAGGGGAGGGGCTCGAGACCCAGTACTTC. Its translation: CASSQGEGLETQYF.

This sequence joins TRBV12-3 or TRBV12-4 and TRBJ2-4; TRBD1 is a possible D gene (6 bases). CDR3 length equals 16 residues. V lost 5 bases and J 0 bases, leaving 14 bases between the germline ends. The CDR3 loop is CASSPGTQLAKNIQYF. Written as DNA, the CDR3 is TGTGCCAGCAGTCCGGGGACACAGCTAGCCAAAAACATTCAGTACTTC.

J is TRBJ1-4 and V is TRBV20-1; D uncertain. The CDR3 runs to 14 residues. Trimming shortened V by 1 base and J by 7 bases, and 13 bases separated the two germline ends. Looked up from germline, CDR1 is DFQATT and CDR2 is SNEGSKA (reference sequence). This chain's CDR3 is CSARGDGGTEKLFF. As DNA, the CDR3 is TGCAGTGCTAGAGGAGACGGAGGAACTGAAAAACTGTTTTTT.

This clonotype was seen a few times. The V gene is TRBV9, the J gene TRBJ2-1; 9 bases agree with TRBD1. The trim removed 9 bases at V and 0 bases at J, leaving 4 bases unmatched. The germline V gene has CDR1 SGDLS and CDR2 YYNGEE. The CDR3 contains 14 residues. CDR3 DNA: TGTGCCAACTTGACAGGGGGCTCCTACAATGAGCAGTTCTTC. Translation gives CANLTGGSYNEQFF.

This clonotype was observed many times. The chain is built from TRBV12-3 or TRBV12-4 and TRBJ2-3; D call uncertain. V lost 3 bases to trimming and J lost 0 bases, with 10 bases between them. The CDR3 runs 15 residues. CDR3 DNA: TGTGCCAGCAGTTTTAGGTCAGCTAGCACAGATACGCAGTATTTT. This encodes CASSFRSASTDTQYF.

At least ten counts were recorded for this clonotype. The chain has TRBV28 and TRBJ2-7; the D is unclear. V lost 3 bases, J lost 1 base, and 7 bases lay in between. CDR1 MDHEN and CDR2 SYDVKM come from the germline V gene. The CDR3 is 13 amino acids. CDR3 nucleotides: TGTGCCAGCAGTTTCGTACAATCCTACGAGCAGTACTTC. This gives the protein CASSFVQSYEQYF.

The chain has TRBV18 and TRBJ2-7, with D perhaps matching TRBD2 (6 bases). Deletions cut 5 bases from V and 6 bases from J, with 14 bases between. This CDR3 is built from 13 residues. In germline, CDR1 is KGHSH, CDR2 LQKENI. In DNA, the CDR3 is TGTGCCAGCTCAAGTGCTGCCGGGGGCGAGCAGTACTTC. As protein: CASSSAAGGEQYF.

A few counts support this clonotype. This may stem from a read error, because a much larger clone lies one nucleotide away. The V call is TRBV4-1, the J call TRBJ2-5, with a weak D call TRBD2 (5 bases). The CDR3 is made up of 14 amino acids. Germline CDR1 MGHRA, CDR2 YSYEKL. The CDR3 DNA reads TGCGCCAGCAGCTACTATAGCGACCAAGAGACCCAGCACTTC. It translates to CASSYYSDQETQHF.

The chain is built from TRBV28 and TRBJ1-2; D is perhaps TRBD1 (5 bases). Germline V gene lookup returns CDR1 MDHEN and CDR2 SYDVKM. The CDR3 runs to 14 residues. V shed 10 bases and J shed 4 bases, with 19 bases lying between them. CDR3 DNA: TGTGCCATCTACAGGCGTAACATCGGCTATGGCTACACCTTC. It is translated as CAIYRRNIGYGYTF.

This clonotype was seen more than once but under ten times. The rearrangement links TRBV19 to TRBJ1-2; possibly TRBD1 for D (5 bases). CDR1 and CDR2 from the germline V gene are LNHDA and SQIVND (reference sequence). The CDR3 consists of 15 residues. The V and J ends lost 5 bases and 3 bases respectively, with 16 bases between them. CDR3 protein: CASSPTAGSYYGYTF. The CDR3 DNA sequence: TGTGCCAGTAGTCCCACGGCAGGGTCATACTATGGCTACACCTTC.

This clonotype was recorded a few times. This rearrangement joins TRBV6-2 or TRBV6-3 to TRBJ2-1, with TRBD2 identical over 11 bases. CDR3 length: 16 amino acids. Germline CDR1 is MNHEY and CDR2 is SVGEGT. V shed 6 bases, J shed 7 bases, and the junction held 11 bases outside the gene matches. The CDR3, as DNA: TGTGCCAGCAGACACGGGACTAGCGGAGGGGGGAATGAGCAGTTCTTC. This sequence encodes CASRHGTSGGGNEQFF.